Shown below are 14 T cell receptor beta chains from a single sample sequenced in a study of T cell repertoires in cytomegalovirus infection. TCRdb re-called the reads through MiXCR, storing one row per CDR3 protein. The sample holds some 400,000 distinct CDR3 sequences, under 40% seen once. The specimen sequenced was PBMCs. All receptors derive from a human donor in good health (CMV status not recorded). Some clones in this sample may be carry-over from other donors' samples.

This clonotype was seen only a few times. The chain recombines TRBV4-3 with TRBJ2-2; D ambiguous. CDR1 and CDR2 from the germline V gene are LGHNA and YSLEER. The CDR3 sequence is 14 residues long. V lost 0 bases and J lost 6, with 8 bases in between. The CDR3: CASSQEFGAGELFF. The DNA for the CDR3 is TGCGCCAGCAGCCAAGAGTTTGGAGCCGGGGAGCTGTTTTTT.

This clonotype was seen more than once but under ten times. The chain combines TRBV19 with TRBJ2-1, with 10 bases lining up with TRBD1. The J segment lost 8 bases and the V segment lost 1 base, leaving 5 bases of the junction unmatched. This CDR3 is built from 15 residues. CDR1 is LNHDA and CDR2 is SQIVND in the germline V gene (reference sequence). The CDR3 loop is CASSIAGTGVYEQFF. CDR3 DNA sequence: TGTGCCAGTAGTATAGCGGGGACAGGGGTGTATGAGCAGTTCTTC.

This clonotype appeared a few times. The rearrangement uses TRBV28 and TRBJ1-1; tentatively, D is TRBD1 (5 bases). Germline CDR1 MDHEN, CDR2 SYDVKM. Trimming shortened V by 5 bases and J by 3 bases, and 13 bases separated the two germline ends. There are 14 residues in the CDR3. The CDR3 DNA is TGTGCCAGCAGTGCCCCCCAGGGTTACACTGAAGCTTTCTTT. Residues: CASSAPQGYTEAFF.

This clonotype has a handful of counts. This chain uses TRBV19 with TRBJ2-1, with no clear D. The CDR3 has 15 residues. The V and J ends lost 2 bases and 2 bases respectively, with 10 bases between them. Germline V CDR1 and CDR2: LNHDA, SQIVND (reference sequence). The CDR3 bases are TGTGCCAGTAGTATAACTGGGGATCCCTACAATGAGCAGTTCTTC. Protein sequence: CASSITGDPYNEQFF. Based on the CDR3 plus reference TRBV19 and TRBJ2-1, the full variable domain is DGGITQSPKYLFRKEGQNVTLSCEQNLNHDAMYWYRQDPGQGLRLIYYSQIVNDFQKGDIAEGYSVSREKKESFPLTVTSAQKNPTAFYLCASSITGDPYNEQFFGPGTRLTVL.

This clonotype was seen a handful of times. The gene calls are TRBV7-8 and TRBJ1-2, with D uncertain. The germline V gene has CDR1 SGHVS and CDR2 FQNEAQ. The CDR3 length is 15 residues. V lost 8 bases, J lost 4 bases, and 20 bases lay in between. The CDR3: CASLGGRGSVYGYTF. In DNA form, the CDR3 reads TGTGCCAGCCTAGGCGGCCGGGGTTCGGTCTATGGCTACACCTTC.

This sequence joins TRBV5-5 and TRBJ2-1; TRBD2 aligns across 11 bases. There are 16 residues in the CDR3. The V gene's germline CDR1 is SGHKS and CDR2 YYEKEE (reference sequence). Trimming removed 0 bases from V and 2 bases from J; junction bases left unmatched: 1. The CDR3 DNA reads as TGTGCCAGCAGCTTGGAACTAGCGGGGGCCTACAATGAGCAGTTCTTC. This sequence encodes CASSLELAGAYNEQFF.

The chain combines TRBV27 with TRBJ2-7; D uncertain. The CDR3 runs to 14 residues. Germline CDR1 is MNHEY and CDR2 is SMNVEV (reference sequence). Trimming left V 3 bases short and J 4 bases short, with 13 bases between. CDR3 bases: TGTGCCAGCAGTTTGGGCGTCAACGGATACGAGCAGTACTTC. It translates to CASSLGVNGYEQYF.

The chain has TRBV5-4 and TRBJ2-5, with TRBD2 identical over 8 bases. With 1 base clipped from V and 5 bases from J, the junction kept 7 bases outside the gene matches. CDR1 and CDR2 (germline): SGHNT, YYREEE (reference sequence). The CDR3 totals 15 residues. CDR3 in DNA: TGTGCCAGCAGCTTGTACGGGGGGGCACGGGAGACCCAGTACTTC. It yields the protein CASSLYGGARETQYF.

A few counts support this clonotype. J is TRBJ1-1 and V is TRBV24-1; D possibly corresponds to TRBD1 (5 bases). Looked up from germline, CDR1 is KGHDR and CDR2 is SFDVKD. The length of the CDR3 is 13 residues. Trimming shortened V by 6 bases and J by 5 bases, and 12 bases separated the two germline ends. CDR3 DNA sequence: TGTGCCACCAGTCAGGCCTCAGGGACTGAAGCTTTCTTT. Encoded protein: CATSQASGTEAFF.

This clonotype was recorded many times. The chain carries TRBV7-2 and TRBJ1-6; D might be TRBD1 (6 bases). The V end was cut by 1 base, the J end by 9 bases, with 13 bases between. CDR1 is SGHTA and CDR2 is FQGNSA in the germline V gene. The CDR3 has 15 amino acids. The CDR3 spells CASSLDRQGSSPLHF. The CDR3 bases are TGTGCCAGCAGCTTAGACCGCCAGGGGAGTTCACCCCTCCACTTT.

This clonotype came up a few times. V gene TRBV6-2 or TRBV6-3 combines with J gene TRBJ2-1; 8 nucleotides line up with TRBD1. V trimming: 6 bases; J trimming: 8 bases; junction bases outside the gene matches: 6. In germline, CDR1 is MNHEY, CDR2 SVGEGT. This CDR3 has 13 amino acids. The CDR3 region is CASSSDRDYEQFF. The CDR3 DNA follows: TGTGCCAGCAGCTCGGACAGGGACTATGAGCAGTTCTTC.

The table lists this clonotype with many counts. Its ends do not fully match the called genes, so a read error is possible. The chain joins TRBV19 to TRBJ1-2, with a tentative D call TRBD1 (5 bases). Germline V gene data show CDR1 as LNHDA and CDR2 as SQIVND (reference sequence). The CDR3 has 13 amino acids. CDR3 protein: CASSTGLPRVYTF. For the CDR3, the DNA is TGTGCCAGCAGTACGGGACTTCCACGGGTCTACACCTTC.

The chain links TRBV20-1 to TRBJ2-5, with D maybe TRBD1 (5 bases). Trimming removed 4 bases from V and 0 bases from J, with 6 bases in between. CDR1 is DFQATT, CDR2 SNEGSKA, per germline (reference sequence). This CDR3 comprises 12 residues. This CDR3 is CSATQDQETQYF. CDR3 DNA: TGCAGTGCTACACAGGACCAAGAGACCCAGTACTTC.

J is TRBJ1-2 and V is TRBV27; possible D gene TRBD1, 5 bases. Germline lookup yields CDR1 MNHEY and CDR2 SMNVEV (reference sequence). Deletions cut 6 bases from V and 4 bases from J, with 12 bases between. The CDR3 consists of 13 residues. The CDR3 loop is CASSSGLTYGYTF. The DNA of the CDR3 is TGTGCCAGCAGCTCGGGGCTTACCTATGGCTACACCTTC.